Shown below are 30 T cell receptor beta chains from a single sample sequenced in a study of control samples from healthy donors and cancer patients. Assay used: immunoSEQ multiplex PCR; TCRdb lists only in-frame clones, some missing. The sample includes 85,000 to 90,000 clones, more than 70% seen only once; the top ten take roughly 2%. Input material: blood. The receptor source for this set is a woman aged 40 to 50 in good health.

The V gene is TRBV6-6, the J gene TRBJ1-3, with a tentative D call TRBD1 (6 bases). Germline CDR1 reads MNHNY; CDR2 reads SVGAGI (reference sequence). This CDR3 has 15 amino acids. Trimming cost V 4 bases and J 1 base, with 11 bases left between them. CDR3 amino acids: CASSFQGRSGNTIYF. The DNA for the CDR3 is TGTGCCAGCAGTTTCCAGGGGAGGTCTGGAAACACCATATATTTT.

The gene calls are TRBV7-9 and TRBJ2-2, with D possibly being TRBD1 (6 bases). This CDR3 contains 14 residues. Germline assignment: CDR1 SEHNR and CDR2 FQNEAQ (reference sequence). The V end was cut by 4 bases, the J end by 7 bases, with 13 bases between. The CDR3 region is CASSSPQGFGELFF. CDR3 bases: TGTGCCAGCAGCTCCCCACAGGGCTTCGGGGAGCTGTTTTTT.

The sample holds a few counts of this clone. J is TRBJ2-7 and V is TRBV6-5; 9 bases map to TRBD1. V shed 8 bases, J shed 4 bases, and the junction held 3 bases outside the gene matches. The germline gives CDR1 MNHEY, CDR2 SVGAGI. The CDR3 loop spans 12 amino acids. CDR3 DNA sequence: TGTGCCAGCGCTGACAGGGGGTACGAGCAGTACTTC. Protein sequence: CASADRGYEQYF.

The CDR3 region is CSVGQSITSNEQFF. The CDR3 DNA reads as TGCAGCGTCGGACAGTCCATAACGTCGAATGAGCAGTTCTTC. V usage is TRBV29-1 and J usage is TRBJ2-1; D is perhaps TRBD1 (6 bases). The CDR3 is made up of 14 amino acids. Germline lookup yields CDR1 SQVTM and CDR2 ANQGSEA. Trimming cost V 6 bases and J 7 bases, with 19 bases left between them.

This clone was counted between two and nine times. CDR3 coding DNA: TGTGCCAGCAGCCAGGGACAGAACACTGAAGCTTTCTTT. Translated: CASSQGQNTEAFF. This chain links TRBV5-4 with TRBJ1-1; a possible D gene is TRBD1 (6 bases). CDR1 is SGHNT and CDR2 is YYREEE in the germline V gene (reference sequence). Trimming took 4 bases from V and 1 from J, leaving 8 bases between them. This CDR3 has 13 amino acids. Full variable domain (outside the CDR3, taken from reference TRBV5-4 and TRBJ1-1): ETGVTQSPTHLIKTRGQQVTLRCSSQSGHNTVSWYQQALGQGPQFIFQYYREEENGRGNFPPRFSGLQFPNYSSELNVNALELDDSALYLCASSQGQNTEAFFGQGTRLTVV.

In this sample, this clone turned up a few times. V gene TRBV19 combines with J gene TRBJ1-1; a possible D gene is TRBD1 (5 bases). CDR1 is LNHDA and CDR2 is SQIVND in the germline V gene (reference sequence). Trimming pared 7 bases from V and 1 base from J, leaving 13 bases between. The CDR3 totals 14 residues. The CDR3 region has the DNA TGTGCCAGTAAGCCCTTTGGGGGGAACACTGAAGCTTTCTTT. Translated: CASKPFGGNTEAFF.

V and J are TRBV5-1 and TRBJ1-1; D unclear. The CDR3 loop spans 14 amino acids. Germline V CDR1 and CDR2: SGHRS, YFSETQ. The V and J ends lost 5 bases and 5 bases respectively, with 16 bases between them. Here the CDR3 reads CASRPPDPGTEAFF. The CDR3 DNA follows: TGCGCCAGCAGACCACCGGACCCCGGAACTGAAGCTTTCTTT.

The chain joins TRBV5-1 to TRBJ1-6, with TRBD1 as a possible D gene (6 bases). Trimming took 0 bases from V and 5 from J, leaving 18 bases between them. The germline CDR1 and CDR2 sequences are SGHRS and YFSETQ. The CDR3 runs to 18 residues. The CDR3 nucleotides read TGCGCCAGCAGCTTGGGCAGTCGAGGGGGGACCAATAATTCACCCCTCCACTTT. Residues: CASSLGSRGGTNNSPLHF.

The chain couples TRBV6-4 to TRBJ2-1; 9 nucleotides match TRBD2. CDR1 is MRHNA and CDR2 is SNTAGT in the germline V gene. With 6 bases clipped from V and 9 bases from J, the junction kept 12 bases outside the gene matches. The CDR3 has 15 residues. CDR3 in DNA: TGTGCCAGCAGCCTTCCCGGGACTAGCTACTTTGAGCAGTTCTTC. Its translation: CASSLPGTSYFEQFF.

V and J are TRBV6-6 and TRBJ2-6, with D unresolved. Germline V lookup: CDR1 MNHNY, CDR2 SVGAGI (reference sequence). CDR3 length: 14 amino acids. The V end was cut by 5 bases, the J end by 5 bases, with 10 bases between. The CDR3 DNA follows: TGTGCCAGCAGTCCGGGCGGTCGGGCCAACGTCCTGACTTTC. Its translation: CASSPGGRANVLTF.

The chain has TRBV5-4 and TRBJ2-1; 8 bases line up with TRBD2. V shed 1 base and J 8 bases; nucleotides not matched to a gene: 8. CDR1 SGHNT and CDR2 YYREEE come from the germline V gene (reference sequence). The CDR3 spans 15 residues. The DNA for the CDR3 is TGTGCCAGCAGCTTGAGAGCGGGGGTTAGCGATGAGCAGTTCTTC. It specifies CASSLRAGVSDEQFF. Looking up the rest from reference TRBV5-4 and TRBJ2-1 gives the full variable domain: ETGVTQSPTHLIKTRGQQVTLRCSSQSGHNTVSWYQQALGQGPQFIFQYYREEENGRGNFPPRFSGLQFPNYSSELNVNALELDDSALYLCASSLRAGVSDEQFFGPGTRLTVL.

This sequence joins TRBV12-3 or TRBV12-4 and TRBJ1-2; the match to TRBD1 covers 7 bases. CDR3 length: 13 residues. V dropped 5 bases and J dropped 3; count of bases not matched to a gene: 3. The CDR3 DNA follows: TGTGCCAGCAGTCCCGACAGGGACTATGGCTACACCTTC. Translating gives CASSPDRDYGYTF.

The chain uses TRBV30 and TRBJ1-2, with D tentatively TRBD1 (5 bases). The CDR3 runs to 14 residues. Deletions cut 1 base from V and 6 bases from J, with 15 bases between. In germline, CDR1 is GTSNPN, CDR2 SVGIG (reference sequence). The CDR3 DNA reads as TGTGCCTGGAGTGCCCATGGACGGGGCAATGGCTACACCTTC. Its translation: CAWSAHGRGNGYTF. The entire variable domain, with the rest obtained from reference TRBV30 and TRBJ1-2, is as follows: SQTIHQWPATLVQPVGSPLSLECTVEGTSNPNLYWYRQAAGRGLQLLFYSVGIGQISSEVPQNLSASRPQDRQFILSSKKLLLSDSGFYLCAWSAHGRGNGYTFGSGTRLTVV.

This chain links TRBV7-9 with TRBJ2-7; possibly TRBD1 for D (8 bases). In germline, CDR1 is SEHNR, CDR2 FQNEAQ (reference sequence). V dropped 5 bases and J dropped 3 bases, with 17 bases sitting between them. There are 15 residues in the CDR3. CDR3 sequence: CASSQTGEGYYEQYF. The DNA of the CDR3 is TGTGCCAGCAGCCAGACAGGGGAGGGGTACTACGAGCAGTACTTC. The full variable domain, in which reference TRBV7-9 and TRBJ2-7 provide the parts outside the CDR3, is DTGVSQNPRHKITKRGQNVTFRCDPISEHNRLYWYRQTLGQGPEFLTYFQNEAQLEKSRLLSDRFSAERPKGSFSTLEIQRTEQGDSAMYLCASSQTGEGYYEQYFGPGTRLTVT.

The V gene is TRBV5-6, the J gene TRBJ2-2, with D possibly TRBD2 on 6 matching bases. Trimming removed 4 bases from V and 6 bases from J, with 13 bases in between. The CDR3 consists of 14 residues. In germline, CDR1 is SGHDT, CDR2 YYEEEE. Here the CDR3 reads CASSPASGAGELFF. The CDR3 DNA is TGTGCCAGCAGCCCGGCCTCGGGGGCCGGGGAGCTGTTTTTT.

This sequence joins TRBV5-5 and TRBJ1-3; D remains unclear. The CDR3 runs to 13 residues. Trimming cost V 0 bases and J 9 bases, with 10 bases left between them. CDR1 is SGHKS, CDR2 YYEKEE, per germline (reference sequence). DNA for the CDR3: TGTGCCAGCAGCTTGGGATCCATAACCACCATATATTTT. It is translated as CASSLGSITTIYF.

The chain links TRBV6-5 to TRBJ1-1, with a tentative D call TRBD1 (5 bases). The CDR3 consists of 15 residues. V lost 7 bases and J 7 bases, leaving 22 bases between the germline ends. Germline CDR1 and CDR2: MNHEY and SVGAGI. The CDR3 DNA follows: TGTGCCAGCACTAAGGTCCCTAGGGGCTTGGGTGAAGCTTTCTTT. Its protein product is CASTKVPRGLGEAFF.

The V gene is TRBV30, the J gene TRBJ2-7; D might be TRBD2 (7 bases). The germline V and J ends were trimmed by 2 bases and 3 bases, with 14 bases remaining between them. The CDR3 length is 14 residues. Germline values: CDR1 GTSNPN, CDR2 SVGIG (reference sequence). The CDR3 bases are TGTGCCTGGAGTCCGGGGGGCCGAGGCTACGAGCAGTACTTC. This gives the protein CAWSPGGRGYEQYF. The full variable domain, rest sourced from reference TRBV30 and TRBJ2-7, is SQTIHQWPATLVQPVGSPLSLECTVEGTSNPNLYWYRQAAGRGLQLLFYSVGIGQISSEVPQNLSASRPQDRQFILSSKKLLLSDSGFYLCAWSPGGRGYEQYFGPGTRLTVT.

This clone was seen only once. The gene calls are TRBV3-1 (or the pseudogene TRBV3-2) and TRBJ2-2; D is uncertain. The V and J ends lost 0 bases and 5 bases respectively, with 4 bases between them. Germline values: CDR1 LGHDT, CDR2 YNNKEL (reference sequence). CDR3 length: 13 residues. This CDR3 is CASSQDDTGELFF. The CDR3 DNA follows: TGTGCCAGCAGCCAAGATGATACCGGGGAGCTGTTTTTT.

This chain links TRBV2 with TRBJ2-3; D gene unclear. CDR1 is SNHLY and CDR2 is FYNNEI in the germline V gene. V lost 7 bases and J lost 1, with 12 bases in between. The length of the CDR3 is 14 residues. CDR3 coding DNA: TGTGCCAGCAATCTCGCTGAGGGCACAGATACGCAGTATTTT. Amino acid sequence: CASNLAEGTDTQYF.

The chain carries TRBV10-3 and TRBJ2-3; D gene uncertain. The CDR3 consists of 13 residues. CDR1 is ENHRY, CDR2 SYGVKD, per germline. The V end was cut by 7 bases, the J end by 2 bases, with 10 bases between. CDR3 region: CAIKGQDTDTQYF. The CDR3 bases are TGTGCCATCAAAGGCCAGGACACAGATACGCAGTATTTT.

The chain couples TRBV5-4 to TRBJ2-3; either TRBD1 or TRBD2 may fit D (5 bases each). Germline V gene data show CDR1 as SGHNT and CDR2 as YYREEE (reference sequence). Trimming pared 0 bases from V and 1 base from J, leaving 15 bases between. CDR3 length equals 17 residues. CDR3 in DNA: TGTGCCAGCAGCTTGGCGATCCGGGGCCGGGGCACAGATACGCAGTATTTT. Translated, it gives CASSLAIRGRGTDTQYF.

The rearrangement joins TRBV2 to TRBJ1-2; 7 bases are a match to TRBD1. CDR1 and CDR2 (germline): SNHLY, FYNNEI. The trim removed 8 bases at V and 5 bases at J, leaving 2 bases unmatched. The CDR3 length is 11 residues. The DNA for the CDR3 is TGTGCCAGCGTACAGGGGTATGGCTACACCTTC. Translating gives CASVQGYGYTF. Drawing the rest from reference TRBV2 and TRBJ1-2, the complete variable domain is EPEVTQTPSHQVTQMGQEVILRCVPISNHLYFYWYRQILGQKVEFLVSFYNNEISEKSEIFDDQFSVERPDGSNFTLKIRSTKLEDSAMYFCASVQGYGYTFGSGTRLTVV.

This clone was detected once. This chain connects TRBV6-4 to TRBJ1-6; unclear D gene. CDR3 length: 13 amino acids. V was pared by 7 bases and J by 10 bases, with 14 bases between. Per germline, CDR1 MRHNA and CDR2 SNTAGT. CDR3 sequence (DNA): TGTGCCAGCAAGGCGGATTTGGGATCACCCCTCCACTTT. This encodes CASKADLGSPLHF.

The chain recombines TRBV18 with TRBJ1-1; 7 positions agree with TRBD1. The CDR3 runs to 15 residues. CDR1 is KGHSH, CDR2 LQKENI, per germline. V gave up 3 bases and J gave up 1 base; unmatched junction bases: 5. CDR3: CASSPPQGRNTEAFF. The CDR3 nucleotides read TGTGCCAGCTCACCGCCACAGGGGAGGAACACTGAAGCTTTCTTT.

The V call is TRBV30, the J call TRBJ1-3, with no clear D. Germline loops: CDR1 GTSNPN, CDR2 SVGIG (reference sequence). V shed 4 bases and J shed 4 bases, with 11 bases lying between them. The CDR3 sequence is 13 residues long. CDR3 in amino acids: CAWNAGIGNTIYF. CDR3 DNA: TGTGCCTGGAATGCGGGCATAGGAAACACCATATATTTT.

J is TRBJ1-1 and V is TRBV12-5; D unresolved. CDR1 and CDR2 (germline): LGHNT, FRNRAP. Trimming removed 0 bases at V and 1 base at J, with 18 bases between. The CDR3 runs 18 residues. This CDR3 is CASGLVLPLRRENTEAFF. The CDR3 DNA reads TGTGCTAGTGGTTTGGTTCTCCCCCTTCGAAGGGAGAACACTGAAGCTTTCTTT. Drawing the rest from reference TRBV12-5 and TRBJ1-1, the complete variable domain is DARVTQTPRHKVTEMGQEVTMRCQPILGHNTVFWYRQTMMQGLELLAYFRNRAPLDDSGMPKDRFSAEMPDATLATLKIQPSEPRDSAVYFCASGLVLPLRRENTEAFFGQGTRLTVV.

The gene calls are TRBV7-8 and TRBJ2-3, with 8 bases matching TRBD2. V gave up 5 bases and J gave up 2 bases; unmatched junction bases: 6. CDR1 and CDR2 (germline): SGHVS, FQNEAQ. The CDR3 contains 15 residues. CDR3 DNA sequence: TGTGCCAGCAGCCTCATTAGCGGGGCCACAGATACGCAGTATTTT. Translation gives CASSLISGATDTQYF.

The rearrangement links TRBV11-2 to TRBJ2-1, with 7 bases aligning to TRBD2. The CDR3 consists of 17 residues. V dropped 0 bases and J dropped 2; count of bases not matched to a gene: 7. CDR1 and CDR2 from the germline V gene are SGHAT and FQNNGV. In DNA, the CDR3 is TGTGCCAGCAGCTTAGAAATCAGAGGACTAGCCTACAATGAGCAGTTCTTC. This encodes CASSLEIRGLAYNEQFF.

This clone showed up just once. V and J are TRBV9 and TRBJ2-3; TRBD2 matches at 8 bases. V gave up 0 bases and J gave up 2 bases; unmatched junction bases: 2. In germline, CDR1 is SGDLS, CDR2 YYNGEE. The CDR3 has 15 amino acids. The CDR3 DNA sequence: TGTGCCAGCAGCGTAGAGCGGGGGCCCACAGATACGCAGTATTTT. Translated, it gives CASSVERGPTDTQYF.